The rows below give T cell receptor beta chains drawn from one sample of a study of blood T cell repertoires in COVID-19. Data came from immunoSEQ multiplex PCR; TCRdb stores just in-frame clones and leaves some out. The sample yields 130,000 to 150,000 clones, roughly 90% seen once. Sequencing was carried out using PBMCs or T cells enriched from blood (not recorded which). These receptors were collected from a woman in her 30s with acute COVID-19. Both conserved end residues are trimmed from each CDR3. Each record gives: J gene, V gene, CDR3 protein.

TRBJ1-1	TRBV27	ASSPRPMTGGGTEAF
TRBJ2-1	TRBV6-1	ASSEFSHNEQF
TRBJ2-5	TRBV15	ATSSTRGGQGVETQY
TRBJ1-2	TRBV5-4	ASSLKGGSYGYT
TRBJ2-1	TRBV27	ASSITGTYHNEQF
TRBJ2-7	TRBV7-6	ASSSEAGASYEQY
TRBJ2-7	TRBV6-2/TRBV6-3	ASSYSRTSGLYEQY
TRBJ2-7	TRBV27	ASRRSGLSYEQY
TRBJ2-2	TRBV13	ASSAGLDRELF
TRBJ2-1	TRBV6-2/TRBV6-3	ASSRTSAYNEQF
TRBJ1-2	TRBV30	AWSDRGRSYGYT
TRBJ2-7	TRBV28	ASSLTYEQY
TRBJ2-7	TRBV3-1/TRBV3-2	ASSHYRTGGYEQY
TRBJ2-3	TRBV3-1/TRBV3-2	ASSQGLRTGGGDTQY
TRBJ1-5	TRBV2	ASQQGERDQPQH
TRBJ2-7	TRBV5-6	ASGQGQLAEQY
TRBJ1-1	TRBV30	AWEQGANTEAF
TRBJ1-1	TRBV6-4	ASSQQDNTEAF
TRBJ1-2	TRBV5-1	ASSWGDRDNYGYT
TRBJ2-7	TRBV7-8	ASSSGQGVFFHEQY
TRBJ1-1	TRBV3-1/TRBV3-2	ASSRFGGVTEAF
TRBJ2-3	TRBV11-2	ASSPRGDTQY
TRBJ2-1	TRBV9	ASSVEVGTKQF
TRBJ2-6	TRBV5-1	ASSSLFGANVLT
TRBJ2-2	TRBV5-4	ASSDGTSGKVSGELF
TRBJ1-1	TRBV6-5	ASSYSKNTEAF
TRBJ2-7	TRBV19	ASSDRIGSHEQY
TRBJ2-2	TRBV11-2	ASSPRPAQGANTGELF
TRBJ1-2	TRBV5-6	ASSLAGALYGYT
TRBJ2-7	TRBV6-5	ASSYAFGEPSYEQY
TRBJ2-5	TRBV28	ASSFRRDRQETQY
TRBJ1-2	TRBV4-2	ASSQAWAGYT
TRBJ1-4	TRBV21-1	ASSKEESRGNEKLF
TRBJ2-7	TRBV7-2	ASSLSLHRGSEQY
TRBJ2-1	TRBV27	ASRSRNNEQF
TRBJ1-1	TRBV2	ASSGQGARTTEAF
TRBJ1-4	TRBV5-5	ASSLVRGATNEKLF
TRBJ2-3	TRBV11-3	ASSPSGSGDPPTDTQY
TRBJ2-1	TRBV5-5	ASSLEGVREQF
TRBJ1-2	TRBV29-1	SVRTGLFYGYT
TRBJ2-2	TRBV4-3	ASSRGLYGELF
TRBJ2-5	TRBV11-2	ASSFGDRTQETQY